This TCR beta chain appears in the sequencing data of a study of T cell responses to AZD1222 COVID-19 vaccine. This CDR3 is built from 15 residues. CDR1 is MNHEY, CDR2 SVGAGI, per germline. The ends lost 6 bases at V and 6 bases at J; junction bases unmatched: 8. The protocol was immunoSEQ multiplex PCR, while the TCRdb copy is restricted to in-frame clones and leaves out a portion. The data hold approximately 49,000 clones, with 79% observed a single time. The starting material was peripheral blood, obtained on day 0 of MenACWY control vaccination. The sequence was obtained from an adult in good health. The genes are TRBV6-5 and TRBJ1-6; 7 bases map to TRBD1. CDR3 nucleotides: TGTGCCAGCAGATTACAGGGGACGGGTAATTCACCCCTCCACTTT. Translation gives CASRLQGTGNSPLHF.